The rows below give T cell receptor beta chains drawn from one sample of a study of control samples from healthy donors and cancer patients. The assay was immunoSEQ multiplex PCR, and TCRdb's table has in-frame clones only and misses some. The sample shows 55,000 to 70,000 clones, approximately 90% of them seen only once. The source material was PBMCs. Receptor source: a man aged 30-40 years with colorectal cancer. Each CDR3 is given with its conserved first and last residue. The D gene is left open where the match is weak. The size entry is marked missing in some rows and otherwise reads once, few, many or a size class.

d_call	v_call	clone_size	j_call	cdr3_aa	cdr3_nt
.	TRBV6-1	.	TRBJ1-2	CASSESLGRVGYTF	TGTGCCAGCAGTGAATCTTTAGGAAGGGTTGGCTACACCTTC
.	TRBV18	.	TRBJ2-3	CASSPPAGTDTQYF	TGTGCCAGCTCACCACCTGCAGGGACAGATACGCAGTATTTT
TRBD1	TRBV6-5	once	TRBJ1-5	CASATGGIEQPQHF	TGTGCCAGCGCTACAGGGGGGATAGAGCAGCCCCAGCATTTT
TRBD2	TRBV6-5	.	TRBJ2-7	CASTASGGTYEQYF	TGTGCCAGCACGGCTAGCGGGGGGACCTACGAGCAGTACTTC
.	TRBV7-9	.	TRBJ1-4	CASSLKMAGREKLFF	TGTGCCAGCAGCTTGAAAATGGCAGGTCGAGAAAAACTGTTTTTT
.	TRBV28	once	TRBJ1-4	CASTSGGEKLFF	TGTGCCAGCACCTCCGGGGGGGAAAAACTGTTTTTT
.	TRBV6-1	.	TRBJ1-3	CASSESGLGSGNTIYF	TGTGCCAGCAGTGAATCAGGGCTAGGCTCTGGAAACACCATATATTTT
TRBD2	TRBV5-1	.	TRBJ2-1	CASSLPSGGSNEQFF	TGCGCCAGCAGCTTGCCTAGCGGGGGCTCCAATGAGCAGTTCTTC
.	TRBV7-8	.	TRBJ1-5	CASSLAGLRGWGNQPQHF	TGTGCCAGCAGCTTAGCTGGGTTGAGAGGTTGGGGCAATCAGCCCCAGCATTTT
.	TRBV5-4	.	TRBJ1-1	CASSPTGNNAEAFF	TGTGCCAGCAGCCCGACCGGGAACAACGCTGAAGCTTTCTTT
.	TRBV4-1	.	TRBJ1-2	CASSQDLARGYYGYTF	TGCGCCAGCAGCCAAGATCTGGCCAGGGGATACTATGGCTACACCTTC
.	TRBV4-1	.	TRBJ1-1	CASSQQGGNTEAFF	TGCGCCAGCAGCCAACAGGGCGGGAACACTGAAGCTTTCTTT
TRBD1	TRBV10-2	once	TRBJ2-1	CASSGYRDRGSHEQFF	TGCGCCAGCAGTGGCTACCGGGACAGGGGGTCCCATGAGCAGTTCTTC
.	TRBV20-1	.	TRBJ1-4	CSASGAGVFEKLFF	TGCAGTGCTAGTGGGGCAGGGGTGTTTGAAAAACTGTTTTTT
TRBD1	TRBV7-2	.	TRBJ1-2	CASSFQGAPNYGYTF	TGTGCCAGCAGCTTCCAGGGGGCGCCCAACTATGGCTACACCTTC
.	TRBV5-1	.	TRBJ1-2	CASSLLPGTPNYGYTF	TGCGCCAGCAGCTTGTTACCCGGAACACCCAACTATGGCTACACCTTC
.	TRBV3-1/TRBV3-2	.	TRBJ2-3	CASSQAQGRTDTQYF	TGTGCCAGCAGCCAAGCTCAGGGCCGCACAGATACGCAGTATTTT
.	TRBV3-1/TRBV3-2	.	TRBJ1-2	CASSQGPYGYTF	TGTGCCAGCAGCCAAGGACCTTATGGCTACACCTTC
TRBD1	TRBV4-3	.	TRBJ1-4	CASSQDLGAGGLSNEKLFF	TGCGCCAGCAGCCAAGATCTAGGTGCAGGGGGCTTGTCTAATGAAAAACTGTTTTTT
.	TRBV14	once	TRBJ2-1	CASSQAYNEQFF	TGTGCCAGCAGCCAAGCCTACAATGAGCAGTTCTTC
TRBD1	TRBV9	.	TRBJ1-1	CASSVGGQGSEAFF	TGTGCCAGCAGCGTAGGGGGACAGGGGTCTGAAGCTTTCTTT
.	TRBV13	.	TRBJ2-7	CASSLGQISYEQYF	TGTGCCAGCAGCTTGGGCCAGATCTCCTACGAGCAGTACTTC
TRBD2	TRBV20-1	few	TRBJ2-1	CSASSAGGYNEQFF	TGCAGTGCTAGTTCCGCGGGGGGCTACAATGAGCAGTTCTTC
.	TRBV7-9	.	TRBJ1-3	CASSLARDTFSGNTIYF	TGTGCCAGCAGCTTAGCCCGGGACACTTTCTCTGGAAACACCATATATTTT
.	TRBV3-1/TRBV3-2	.	TRBJ1-5	CASSQGSQPQHF	TGTGCCAGCAGCCAAGGTAGCCAGCCCCAGCATTTT
TRBD2	TRBV19	.	TRBJ2-3	CASSTSLAGSTDTQYF	TGTGCCAGTAGTACGTCACTAGCGGGGAGCACAGATACGCAGTATTTT
.	TRBV6-5	once	TRBJ2-3	CASSYGPLSGTDTQYF	TGTGCCAGCAGTTATGGACCGCTCTCGGGCACAGATACGCAGTATTTT
.	TRBV7-8	once	TRBJ2-1	CASSLGLGTYNEQFF	TGTGCCAGCAGCTTAGGGTTAGGCACCTACAATGAGCAGTTCTTC
.	TRBV5-1	.	TRBJ1-1	CASRDGQLINTEAFF	TGCGCCAGCAGGGACGGACAGTTAATTAACACTGAAGCTTTCTTT
.	TRBV2	.	TRBJ2-3	CASSASGTDTQYF	TGTGCCAGCAGTGCCTCAGGCACAGATACGCAGTATTTT
.	TRBV13	.	TRBJ1-4	CASSLQQILATNEKLFF	TGTGCCAGCAGCCTACAACAGATCCTTGCAACTAATGAAAAACTGTTTTTT
.	TRBV7-2	.	TRBJ1-2	CASSLGSSRNYGYTF	TGTGCCAGCAGCTTAGGTTCTTCCCGTAACTATGGCTACACCTTC
TRBD1	TRBV5-4	.	TRBJ2-1	CASSLDRGSTYNEQFF	TGTGCCAGCAGCCTTGACAGGGGCTCAACCTACAATGAGCAGTTCTTC
.	TRBV6-2/TRBV6-3	.	TRBJ1-6	CASSYFRVWNSPLHF	TGTGCCAGCAGTTACTTTCGGGTCTGGAATTCACCCCTCCACTTT
.	TRBV10-3	once	TRBJ1-6	CAISERGTNSPLHF	TGTGCCATCAGTGAGAGGGGGACGAATTCACCCCTCCACTTT
.	TRBV7-9	few	TRBJ2-3	CASSLESVGQYF	TGTGCCAGCAGCTTGGAGTCAGTGGGGCAGTATTTT
TRBD1	TRBV11-2	.	TRBJ2-7	CASSLRGTGRTYEQYF	TGTGCCAGCAGCTTACGAGGGACAGGTCGTACCTACGAGCAGTACTTC
TRBD1	TRBV5-1	.	TRBJ1-2	CASSLGQGDSANYGYTF	TGCGCCAGCAGCCTGGGACAGGGGGATTCCGCTAACTATGGCTACACCTTC
TRBD1	TRBV4-3	.	TRBJ1-1	CASSQDLGQGPRRGTEAFF	TGCGCCAGCAGCCAAGATCTAGGACAGGGGCCACGGAGGGGGACTGAAGCTTTCTTT
.	TRBV4-3	.	TRBJ2-7	CASSQDTGTKQYF	TGCGCCAGCAGCCAAGATACCGGGACAAAGCAGTACTTC
.	TRBV5-1	.	TRBJ1-4	CASSTTWGGTNPRKLFF	TGCGCCAGCAGCACGACCTGGGGGGGAACCAACCCTCGAAAACTGTTTTTT
.	TRBV7-2	.	TRBJ1-3	CASSLHPKGSGNTIYF	TGTGCCAGCAGCCTACACCCGAAGGGCTCTGGAAACACCATATATTTT
TRBD1	TRBV9	.	TRBJ2-3	CASSQTGDGTDTQYF	TGTGCCAGCAGCCAAACAGGGGATGGCACAGATACGCAGTATTTT
.	TRBV5-6	.	TRBJ1-4	CASSLVASGDEKLFF	TGTGCCAGCAGCTTGGTGGCTTCTGGGGATGAAAAACTGTTTTTT
.	TRBV12-5	.	TRBJ2-3	CASGLAAGSTDTQYF	TGTGCTAGTGGTTTGGCCGCGGGTAGCACAGATACGCAGTATTTT
.	TRBV9	.	TRBJ1-1	CASSAGGSRNTEAFF	TGTGCCAGCAGCGCGGGTGGGTCCCGGAACACTGAAGCTTTCTTT
.	TRBV10-3	.	TRBJ2-1	CAISDSNEQFF	TGTGCCATCAGTGACAGCAATGAGCAGTTCTTC
.	TRBV30	.	TRBJ1-4	CAWSVGVNEKLFF	TGTGCCTGGAGTGTAGGGGTTAATGAAAAACTGTTTTTT
.	TRBV2	.	TRBJ1-3	CASSEGPGRNTIYF	TGTGCCAGCAGTGAAGGCCCTGGGAGGAACACCATATATTTT
.	TRBV25-1	.	TRBJ1-1	CASSELFGHNTEAFF	TGTGCCAGCAGTGAACTTTTTGGGCATAACACTGAAGCTTTCTTT
TRBD1	TRBV30	.	TRBJ1-2	CAWGKTGNGYTF	TGTGCCTGGGGAAAGACAGGGAATGGCTACACCTTC
.	TRBV9	.	TRBJ1-2	CASSAGGGGYTF	TGTGCCAGCAGCGCCGGGGGAGGGGGCTACACCTTC
TRBD1	TRBV27	.	TRBJ2-5	CASSSTGGEKTQYF	TGTGCCAGCAGTTCAACAGGGGGAGAAAAGACCCAGTACTTC
.	TRBV29-1	.	TRBJ1-5	CSVDFGLGNQPQHF	TGCAGCGTTGATTTCGGGTTGGGCAATCAGCCCCAGCATTTT